Listed here are 30 T cell receptor beta chains from one sample, sequenced in a study of OX40 agonist ivuxolimab in advanced cancers. Clones were sequenced by immunoSEQ multiplex PCR, and TCRdb holds only the in-frame ones, with some missing. Of 43,000 or so clones listed, more than 85% are singletons. The specimen comprised CD4+ or CD8+ T cells sorted from blood, sampled in a trial of the OX40 agonist ivuxolimab. The receptors shown here come from an adult with an advanced solid tumor such as melanoma, head and neck, liver or kidney cancer.

This clone is termed medium-sized. The same CDR3 is also encoded by other DNA sequences in this sample. This chain joins TRBV13 and TRBJ2-7; D not certain. The V end lost 4 bases, the J end lost 0 bases, and 1 base lay between the germline ends. From germline, CDR1 is PRHDT and CDR2 FYEKMQ (reference sequence). The CDR3 has 11 residues. CDR3 sequence reads: CASSSSYEQYF. CDR3 in DNA: TGTGCCAGCAGCTCCTCCTACGAGCAGTACTTC.

This clone showed up many times. The chain couples TRBV27 to TRBJ2-1; 7 nucleotides line up with TRBD2. The V and J ends lost 8 bases and 5 bases, in that order; junction bases with no gene match: 9. CDR1 MNHEY and CDR2 SMNVEV come from the germline V gene (reference sequence). This CDR3 region has 14 residues. The CDR3 spells CASGLTSFNNEQFF. The CDR3 DNA reads as TGTGCCAGCGGTCTGACTAGCTTTAACAATGAGCAGTTCTTC.

V is TRBV5-1 and J is TRBJ1-1, with unresolved D. Trimming stripped 4 bases from V and 5 bases from J, with 9 bases between. Germline V CDR1 and CDR2: SGHRS, YFSETQ. This CDR3 has 12 amino acids. CDR3: CASSPGQTEAFF. The DNA of the CDR3 is TGCGCCAGCAGCCCCGGCCAGACTGAAGCTTTCTTT.

The J gene is TRBJ1-1, the V gene TRBV4-1; 8 positions match TRBD1. This CDR3 spans 15 amino acids. The germline CDR1 and CDR2 sequences are MGHRA and YSYEKL. Trimming cost V 5 bases and J 6 bases; bases outside gene matches: 11. CDR3 DNA sequence: TGCGCCAGCAGCAGAAGCTCGGACAGGGACGCTGAAGCTTTCTTT. Translated: CASSRSSDRDAEAFF.

The V and J genes are TRBV7-9 and TRBJ2-1; 7 bases match TRBD2. This CDR3 is built from 18 residues. Germline V gene data show CDR1 as SEHNR and CDR2 as FQNEAQ (reference sequence). V lost 6 bases to trimming and J lost 4 bases; unmatched junction nucleotides: 18. The CDR3 reads CASRPLAVAPHGYNEQFF. The CDR3 bases are TGTGCCAGCAGACCCCTAGCGGTGGCGCCCCACGGATACAATGAGCAGTTCTTC.

The chain employs TRBV7-9 and TRBJ2-3; no definite D call. Germline lookup yields CDR1 SEHNR and CDR2 FQNEAQ (reference sequence). V was pared by 0 bases and J by 1 base, with 8 bases between. The CDR3 extends over 15 amino acids. The CDR3 reads CASSLALGRTDTQYF. CDR3 DNA: TGTGCCAGCAGCTTAGCCCTGGGTCGCACAGATACGCAGTATTTT. The full variable domain, its missing parts supplied by reference TRBV7-9 and TRBJ2-3, is DTGVSQNPRHKITKRGQNVTFRCDPISEHNRLYWYRQTLGQGPEFLTYFQNEAQLEKSRLLSDRFSAERPKGSFSTLEIQRTEQGDSAMYLCASSLALGRTDTQYFGPGTRLTVL.

The chain has TRBV9 and TRBJ2-1; D is unclear. The V end lost 1 base, the J end lost 4 bases, and 6 bases lay between the germline ends. This CDR3 comprises 13 residues. Germline CDR1 SGDLS, CDR2 YYNGEE. Here the CDR3 reads CASSVKEYNEQFF. The DNA of the CDR3 is TGTGCCAGCAGCGTAAAAGAGTACAATGAGCAGTTCTTC.

The gene calls are TRBV28 and TRBJ2-2; D remains unclear. This CDR3 comprises 15 residues. CDR1 and CDR2 (germline): MDHEN, SYDVKM. The V gene lost 2 bases and the J gene lost 4 bases, with 11 bases spanning the gap. The CDR3 reads CASSLNSAGTGELFF. CDR3 DNA: TGTGCCAGCAGTTTAAATTCTGCCGGCACCGGGGAGCTGTTTTTT.

This chain joins TRBV7-9 and TRBJ2-1; D unclear. This CDR3 contains 14 residues. Looked up from germline, CDR1 is SEHNR and CDR2 is FQNEAQ (reference sequence). The ends were cut back, 1 base at V and 5 bases at J, with 9 bases in the middle. The CDR3, as DNA: TGTGCCAGCAGCTTAGTGGCGCTTAACAATGAGCAGTTCTTC. Translating gives CASSLVALNNEQFF.

This chain connects TRBV9 to TRBJ2-3; a weak D match, TRBD2 (6 bases). Germline V lookup: CDR1 SGDLS, CDR2 YYNGEE. This CDR3 spans 14 amino acids. V was shortened by 3 bases and J by 3 bases, with 11 bases between the two germline ends. CDR3 nucleotide sequence: TGTGCCAGCAGCGCGAATCGGGGGACAGATACGCAGTATTTT. This codes for CASSANRGTDTQYF.

V gene TRBV19 combines with J gene TRBJ2-1, with D possibly TRBD1 on 5 matching bases. This CDR3 is 15 amino acids long. The ends were cut back, 4 bases at V and 2 bases at J, with 12 bases in the middle. Germline CDR1 is LNHDA and CDR2 is SQIVND (reference sequence). CDR3 in amino acids: CASSTRQSPYNEQFF. The CDR3 DNA sequence: TGTGCCAGTAGTACCCGACAGAGCCCCTACAATGAGCAGTTCTTC.

The chain recombines TRBV28 with TRBJ2-5; TRBD2 matches 12 bases. The CDR3 runs 20 residues. Germline V gene lookup returns CDR1 MDHEN and CDR2 SYDVKM. The V gene end was trimmed by 3 bases and the J gene end by 5 bases; junction bases not matched to a gene: 19. CDR3 protein: CASSLLLQRRTSGMCETQYF. The CDR3 DNA is TGTGCCAGCAGTTTGCTTCTCCAAAGAAGGACTAGCGGGATGTGTGAGACCCAGTACTTC. Using reference TRBV28 and TRBJ2-5 for the parts outside the CDR3, the full variable domain is DVKVTQSSRYLVKRTGEKVFLECVQDMDHENMFWYRQDPGLGLRLIYFSYDVKMKEKGDIPEGYSVSREKKERFSLILESASTNQTSMYLCASSLLLQRRTSGMCETQYFGPGTRLLVL.

The rearrangement joins TRBV30 to TRBJ1-2, with D maybe TRBD1 (6 bases). Germline V gene lookup returns CDR1 GTSNPN and CDR2 SVGIG (reference sequence). The CDR3 covers 12 residues. V was trimmed by 3 bases and J by 12 bases, leaving 17 bases between them. CDR3 DNA sequence: TGTGCCTGGAGCAGACTAGGGGGTAAAGACACCTTC. Its protein product is CAWSRLGGKDTF. The entire variable domain, with the rest obtained from reference TRBV30 and TRBJ1-2, is as follows: SQTIHQWPATLVQPVGSPLSLECTVEGTSNPNLYWYRQAAGRGLQLLFYSVGIGQISSEVPQNLSASRPQDRQFILSSKKLLLSDSGFYLCAWSRLGGKDTFGSGTRLTVV.

The chain joins TRBV30 to TRBJ2-2; D is uncertain. Germline CDR1 reads GTSNPN; CDR2 reads SVGIG (reference sequence). This CDR3 has 12 amino acids. V was trimmed by 1 base and J by 6 bases, leaving 6 bases between them. CDR3 residues: CAWSGLSGELFF. The CDR3 DNA is TGTGCCTGGAGTGGGCTGTCCGGGGAGCTGTTTTTT.

In this sample, this clone turned up once. The chain has TRBV4-3 and TRBJ1-1, with a tentative D call TRBD1 (6 bases). Germline loops: CDR1 LGHNA, CDR2 YSLEER. This CDR3 has 17 residues. V was clipped by 3 bases and J by 2 bases, with 19 bases between them. The CDR3 DNA reads as TGCGCCAGCAGCCAGGACCCTACAGGGTTCGTAAACACTGAAGCTTTCTTT. Translation: CASSQDPTGFVNTEAFF.

The chain has TRBV4-2 and TRBJ2-5; the D is unclear. Deletions cut 0 bases from V and 5 bases from J, with 13 bases between. The CDR3 length is 15 residues. Per the germline V gene, CDR1 is LGHNA and CDR2 is YNFKEQ. Here the CDR3 DNA reads TGTGCCAGCAGCCAAGATCAATGGCGAGCGGAGACCCAGTACTTC. Translated: CASSQDQWRAETQYF.

The chain links TRBV4-3 to TRBJ1-4, with 8 bases lining up with TRBD1. The CDR3 spans 15 residues. Germline-derived CDR1 and CDR2 are LGHNA and YSLEER. The V gene end was trimmed by 3 bases and the J gene end by 7 bases; junction bases not matched to a gene: 7. CDR3 in amino acids: CASSHQQGGIEKLFF. The DNA of the CDR3 is TGCGCCAGCAGCCATCAACAGGGGGGTATTGAAAAACTGTTTTTT.

The V call is TRBV7-9, the J call TRBJ2-1; D ambiguous. CDR3 size: 12 residues. CDR1 is SEHNR and CDR2 is FQNEAQ in the germline V gene (reference sequence). The V gene lost 6 bases and the J gene lost 8 bases, with 11 bases spanning the gap. CDR3 in DNA: TGTGCCAGCAGAACCAATCGGGATGAGCAGTTCTTC. Translating it yields CASRTNRDEQFF.

This clone was seen a few times. The rearrangement joins TRBV2 to TRBJ2-7, with D unresolved. V lost 6 bases and J lost 4, with 7 bases in between. Per the germline V gene, CDR1 is SNHLY and CDR2 is FYNNEI. The CDR3 is 11 residues long. The CDR3 sequence is CASRLGYEQYF. CDR3 in DNA: TGTGCCAGCAGGTTAGGGTACGAGCAGTACTTC.

The CDR3 is CASSAFSGREYEQYF. The DNA of the CDR3 is TGTGCCAGCAGCGCCTTTAGCGGGAGAGAATACGAGCAGTACTTC. The chain joins TRBV7-2 to TRBJ2-7; 9 positions match TRBD2. V trimming: 5 bases; J trimming: 4 bases; junction bases outside the gene matches: 9. Germline CDR1 SGHTA, CDR2 FQGNSA. This CDR3 comprises 15 residues.

The chain carries TRBV5-1 and TRBJ2-5, with TRBD2 matching over 13 bases. Germline assignment: CDR1 SGHRS and CDR2 YFSETQ. The CDR3 is 15 residues long. V trimming: 3 bases; J trimming: 5 bases; junction bases outside the gene matches: 4. In nucleotides, the CDR3 is TGCGCCAGCAGCTCCGGACTAGCGGGAGTGGAGACCCAGTACTTC. Translating gives CASSSGLAGVETQYF. The variable domain in full, completed from reference TRBV5-1 and TRBJ2-5, reads KAGVTQTPRYLIKTRGQQVTLSCSPISGHRSVSWYQQTPGQGLQFLFEYFSETQRNKGNFPGRFSGRQFSNSRSEMNVSTLELGDSALYLCASSSGLAGVETQYFGPGTRLLVL.

The V and J genes are TRBV27 and TRBJ1-2, with D unclear. Per the germline V gene, CDR1 is MNHEY and CDR2 is SMNVEV (reference sequence). The CDR3 totals 15 residues. The V end was cut by 3 bases, the J end by 2 bases, with 13 bases between. The CDR3 spells CASSFYTDGNYGYTF. CDR3 coding DNA: TGTGCCAGCAGTTTTTACACTGATGGGAACTATGGCTACACCTTC.

The rearrangement joins TRBV21-1 to TRBJ2-1; TRBD2 is the table's D call and was not checked against the DNA. TRBV21-1 is a pseudogene locus. The CDR3 runs to 16 residues. Here the CDR3 reads CARLAGVGSSYNEQFF. In DNA form, the CDR3 reads TGTGCGCGGCTAGCGGGAGTGGGGAGCTCCTACAATGAGCAGTTCTTC.

The chain has TRBV13 and TRBJ2-1, with D perhaps matching TRBD1 or TRBD2 (5 bases each). Germline values: CDR1 PRHDT, CDR2 FYEKMQ (reference sequence). The germline V and J ends were trimmed by 1 base and 7 bases, with 20 bases remaining between them. The CDR3 has 17 amino acids. The CDR3 sequence: CASSLVFGGTVWNEQFF. CDR3 in DNA: TGTGCCAGCAGCTTAGTTTTTGGGGGTACTGTGTGGAATGAGCAGTTCTTC.

V gene TRBV7-9 combines with J gene TRBJ2-3, with 10 bases lining up with TRBD2. This CDR3 is 15 amino acids long. Trimming cost V 3 bases and J 2 bases; bases outside gene matches: 2. CDR1 SEHNR and CDR2 FQNEAQ come from the germline V gene (reference sequence). DNA of the CDR3: TGTGCCAGCAGCTTCCTAGCGGGGGACACAGATACGCAGTATTTT. This gives the protein CASSFLAGDTDTQYF.

Here the CDR3 DNA reads TGTGCCAGCAGCCGACAGGGAAGCAATCAGCCCCAGCATTTT. Translation: CASSRQGSNQPQHF. This chain uses TRBV6-5 with TRBJ1-5; 7 bases are a match to TRBD1. V shed 6 bases, J shed 1 base, and the junction held 3 bases outside the gene matches. This CDR3 is built from 14 residues. CDR1 is MNHEY and CDR2 is SVGAGI in the germline V gene.

V usage is TRBV28 and J usage is TRBJ2-2, with D maybe TRBD2 (6 bases). Trimming removed 5 bases at V and 7 bases at J, with 17 bases between. The germline V gene encodes CDR1 MDHEN and CDR2 SYDVKM. CDR3 length: 15 residues. CDR3 in amino acids: CASSPREYEVGELFF. In nucleotides, the CDR3 is TGTGCCAGCAGTCCTCGGGAGTATGAGGTCGGGGAGCTGTTTTTT.

This rearrangement joins TRBV7-9 to TRBJ2-2; 8 bases line up with TRBD2. The length of the CDR3 is 15 residues. The ends lost 3 bases at V and 3 bases at J; junction bases unmatched: 3. Germline CDR1 is SEHNR and CDR2 is FQNEAQ (reference sequence). CDR3 sequence (DNA): TGTGCCAGCAGCTTTAGCGGGACCTACACCGGGGAGCTGTTTTTT. Its translation is CASSFSGTYTGELFF.

This clone was observed a single time. This sequence joins TRBV9 and TRBJ1-2; D gene ambiguous. The CDR3 loop spans 15 amino acids. V was shortened by 0 bases and J by 6 bases, with 15 bases between the two germline ends. Germline CDR1 and CDR2: SGDLS and YYNGEE. This CDR3 reads CASSVGGGGLNGYTF. CDR3 in DNA: TGTGCCAGCAGCGTAGGGGGAGGAGGGTTAAATGGCTACACCTTC.

J is TRBJ1-3 and V is TRBV25-1; 11 bases line up with TRBD1. Unmatched junction bases numbered 11, after V lost 8 bases and J lost 8 bases. CDR3 length: 15 amino acids. CDR1 MGHDK and CDR2 SYGVNS come from the germline V gene. The CDR3 loop is CASRSARDRGYTIYF. The CDR3 bases are TGTGCCAGCCGATCTGCGCGGGACAGGGGGTACACCATATATTTT.